This entry features one TCR beta chain sequence. Multiplex PCR, run in two rounds, amplified TCR beta CDR3 from genomic DNA. First-round PCR, the initial amplification, used primers specific to each TRBV and TRBJ gene. Primers of the universal type were employed in the second round of PCR. TCRdb itself ran the multiplex PCR reads through MiXCR, one entry per CDR3 protein. Here the sample spans around 30,000 distinct CDR3 sequences, 32% being singletons. This sample was taken from a study of prognosis after radiotherapy for stage I lung cancer. Study-wide context: A handful of patients had distant metastases at a median of around seven months after radiotherapy, and some 16 showed no significant progression.

With V trimmed by 5 bases and J by 3 bases, 6 bases remained unmatched. Germline values: CDR1 SGHTA, CDR2 FQGNSA. This CDR3 has 15 residues. The TCR was taken from a donor aged 50 or older with non-small cell lung cancer. The chain carries TRBV7-2 and TRBJ2-2; 7 nucleotides match TRBD1. The sequencing here drew on PBMCs, taken before or after stereotactic body radiation therapy (not recorded which). In nucleotides, the CDR3 is TGTGCCAGCAGCGATAGGGGGCTGTACACCGGGGAGCTGTTTTTT. It encodes CASSDRGLYTGELFF.